The TCR beta chain described here comes from a study of breast tumors, draining lymph nodes, adjacent tissues (dated by TCRdb to about 2016). At the level of the whole study: The study compared TCR beta repertoires across tumor, adjacent nontumor tissue and axillary lymph nodes from breast cancer patients. In human breast cancer, the study set out to evaluate how tumor, surrounding tissue and draining lymph node repertoires relate to one another and whether T cells may move between these sites.

From a lookup of the germline V gene, CDR1 and CDR2 are SNHLY and FYNNEI. V and J are trimmed by 2 bases and 7 bases, and the gene matches miss 2 bases of the junction. The CDR3, from cysteine to phenylalanine, totals 15 residues. Solely the CDR3 DNA is kept, with 45 bases framed from the first base. Results and caveats for the whole study, not just this receptor: The data were judged consistent with most tumor T cells deriving from the lymph node and then expanding within tumor tissue. Tumor and nontumor tissue repertoires were found to be significantly more similar in luminal-like than in basal-like breast cancer. Tumors showed preferential V and J gene usage, and their T-cell repertoire diversity fell below that of lymph nodes yet above that of nontumor tissue. The conclusion that tumor T cells originate in lymph nodes was framed as consistent with a hypothesis rather than directly demonstrated.

This clonotype was recorded at least ten times. It lacks a known antigen. No much larger clone is present one base from it, and per-base qualities are unavailable. This sample was sequenced with an Illumina HiSeq 2000. Multiplex PCR amplification was used to build the TCR beta chain libraries. The amplified TCR beta chain products were analyzed by high-throughput sequencing. TCRdb reworked the public reads: Q25 trimming with fastp, MiXCR clone assembly, productive beta chains retained. Each entry is one CDR3 protein sequence, shown with its most common DNA and genes. The sample records about 130,000 distinct CDR3 sequences, less than 20% of which are singletons. Over 3% of the sample goes to the ten largest clones. The lymph node samples were taken from the axillary draining lymph nodes of breast cancer patients.

Sequencing input: axillary lymph node tissue. The source of this sequence is a female donor with breast cancer. Some clones in this sample may be carry-over from other donors' samples. The chain joins TRBV2 to TRBJ2-1; 13 bases in the middle match TRBD2. The DNA is TGTGCCAGCAGTGAACAACTAGCGGGGGGGAATGAGCAGTTCTTC. It specifies CASSEQLAGGNEQFF.